This T cell receptor (beta chain) was profiled in a study of blood T cell repertoires in COVID-19. Study summary: Sources were T cells, B-cell-depleted T cells, or PBMCs; the material itself was cDNA or gDNA.

There are a few counts of this clone. Per the authors' pipeline: How many nucleated cells were present was estimated from reference gene primer amplification. Profiling relied on immunoSEQ multiplex PCR, and the TCRdb table lists in-frame clones only, not all of them. For V, J and clone size, that table is used; D and trimming come from the DNA. The sample holds 200,000 to 300,000 clones, 85% to 95% seen once. The sequence derives from a man younger than 45 with COVID-19, enrolled during active disease. Sample: peripheral blood.

The CDR3 here is CATSRADRAGWNEQFF. Here the CDR3 DNA reads TGTGCCACCAGCAGAGCCGACAGGGCTGGTTGGAATGAGCAGTTCTTC. The rearrangement uses TRBV15 and TRBJ2-1, with 7 bases matching TRBD1. Germline CDR1 and CDR2: LNHNV and YYDKDF (reference sequence). Losses at the gene ends were 1 base for V and 7 bases for J; bases not matched to a gene: 10. The CDR3 has 16 amino acids.